This T cell receptor beta chain was sequenced in a study of T-cell reconstitution after alpha-beta-depleted transplantation in children listed by TCRdb under 2016. About the full investigation: Using TCR repertoire profiling, the study followed T-cell immune reconstitution in a quantitative way in children after TCRalphabeta/CD19-depleted allogeneic hematopoietic cell transplantation.

The CDR3 sequence holds 14 residues, the cysteine and phenylalanine included. Just CDR3 DNA is preserved here, 42 bases in frame from base 1. V lost 4 bases and J lost 4 bases; the stretch between them is 13 bases long. Receptors were amplified or captured by PCR. Sequencing was carried out with an Illumina HiSeq 2500. Molecular barcoding was employed in the preparation of TCR libraries, with unique molecular identifiers being used to normalize TCRbeta repertoire quantification. The public reads were reprocessed in TCRdb via fastp at Q25 and MiXCR, keeping in-frame beta chains. Every CDR3 protein is listed once, alongside the most common genes and DNA of its rows. Counted in this sample were a few hundred thousand distinct CDR3 sequences; around 16% of them appeared once. The ten largest clones add up to more than 2.5% of the sample. As for this clonotype: Its antigen specificity is not known. Per-base qualities were not stored, and no clone one base away is much larger.

The sequence was collected from a human donor who donated a stem cell graft to a child with acute lymphoblastic leukemia. The receptor chain draws on TRBV12-3 or TRBV12-4 and TRBJ1-1; the D region possibly corresponds to TRBD1 (5 bases align). The sequencing here drew on PBMCs from the stem cell graft donor, taken from the stem cell graft. The DNA sequence is given as TGTGCCAGCAGTTCCGGGACGGGGAGCACTGAAGCTTTCTTT. The translation is CASSSGTGSTEAFF.